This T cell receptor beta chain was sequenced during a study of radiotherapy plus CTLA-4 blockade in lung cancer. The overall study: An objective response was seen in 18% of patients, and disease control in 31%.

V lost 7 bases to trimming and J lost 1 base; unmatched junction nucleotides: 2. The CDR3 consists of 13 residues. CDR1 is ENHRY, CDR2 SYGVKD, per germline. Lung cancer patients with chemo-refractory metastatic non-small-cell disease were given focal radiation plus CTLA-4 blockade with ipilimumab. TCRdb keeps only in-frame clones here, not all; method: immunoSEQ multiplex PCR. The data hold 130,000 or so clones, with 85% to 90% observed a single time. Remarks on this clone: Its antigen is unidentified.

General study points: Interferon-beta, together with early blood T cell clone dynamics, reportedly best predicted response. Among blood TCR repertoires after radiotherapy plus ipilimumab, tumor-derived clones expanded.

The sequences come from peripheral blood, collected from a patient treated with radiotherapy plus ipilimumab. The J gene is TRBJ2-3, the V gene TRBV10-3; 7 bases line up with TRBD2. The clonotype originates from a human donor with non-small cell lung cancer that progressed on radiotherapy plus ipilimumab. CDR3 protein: CAIMAGGTDTQYF. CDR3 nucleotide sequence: TGTGCCATCATGGCGGGAGGCACAGATACGCAGTATTTT.